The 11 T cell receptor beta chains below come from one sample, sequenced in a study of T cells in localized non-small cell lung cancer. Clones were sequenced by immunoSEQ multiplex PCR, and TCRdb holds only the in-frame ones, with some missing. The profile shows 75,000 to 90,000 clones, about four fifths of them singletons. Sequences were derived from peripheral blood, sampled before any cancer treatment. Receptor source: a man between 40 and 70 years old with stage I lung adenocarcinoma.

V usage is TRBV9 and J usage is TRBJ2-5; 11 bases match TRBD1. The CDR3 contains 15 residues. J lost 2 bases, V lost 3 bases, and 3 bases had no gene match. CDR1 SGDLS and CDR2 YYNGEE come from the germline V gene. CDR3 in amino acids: CASSEGQGDQETQYF. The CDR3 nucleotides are TGTGCCAGCAGCGAGGGACAGGGGGATCAAGAGACCCAGTACTTC.

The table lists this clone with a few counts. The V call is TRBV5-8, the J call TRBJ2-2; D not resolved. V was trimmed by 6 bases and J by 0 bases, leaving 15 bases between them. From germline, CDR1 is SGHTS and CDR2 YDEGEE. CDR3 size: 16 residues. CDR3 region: CASIDYEKANTGELFF. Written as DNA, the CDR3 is TGTGCCAGCATCGATTACGAGAAGGCGAACACCGGGGAGCTGTTTTTT.

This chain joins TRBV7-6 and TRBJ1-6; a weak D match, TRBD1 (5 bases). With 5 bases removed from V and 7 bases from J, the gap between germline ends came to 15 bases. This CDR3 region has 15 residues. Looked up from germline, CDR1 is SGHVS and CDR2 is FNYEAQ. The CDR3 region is CASSLREAGNSPLHF. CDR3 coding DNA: TGTGCCAGCAGCCTCAGGGAGGCAGGGAATTCACCCCTCCACTTT.

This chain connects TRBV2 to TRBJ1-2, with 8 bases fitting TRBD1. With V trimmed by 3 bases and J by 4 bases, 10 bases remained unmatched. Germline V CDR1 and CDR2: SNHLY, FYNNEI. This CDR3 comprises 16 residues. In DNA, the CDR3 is TGTGCCAGCAGTGACGCCCGGGACAGGTACTCCTATGGCTACACCTTC. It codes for CASSDARDRYSYGYTF.

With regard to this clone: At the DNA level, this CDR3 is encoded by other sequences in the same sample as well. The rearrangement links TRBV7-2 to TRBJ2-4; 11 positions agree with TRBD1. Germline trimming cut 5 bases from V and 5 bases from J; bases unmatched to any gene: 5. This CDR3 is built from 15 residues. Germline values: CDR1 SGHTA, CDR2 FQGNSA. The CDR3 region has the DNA TGTGCCAGCAGCCCCGGACAGGGGGCTGAAAACATTCAGTACTTC. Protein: CASSPGQGAENIQYF.

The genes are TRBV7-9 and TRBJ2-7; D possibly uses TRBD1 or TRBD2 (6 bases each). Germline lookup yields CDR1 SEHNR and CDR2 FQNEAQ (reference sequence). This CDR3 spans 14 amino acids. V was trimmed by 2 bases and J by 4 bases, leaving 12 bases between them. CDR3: CASSLRGASYEQYF. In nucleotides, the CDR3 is TGTGCCAGCAGCTTAAGGGGGGCGTCGTACGAGCAGTACTTC.

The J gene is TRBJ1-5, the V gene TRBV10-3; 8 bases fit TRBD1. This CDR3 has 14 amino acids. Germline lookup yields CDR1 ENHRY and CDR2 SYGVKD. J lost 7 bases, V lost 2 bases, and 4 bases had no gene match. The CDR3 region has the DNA TGTGCCATCAGTGAGCGGGGACAGGAACAGCCCCAGCATTTT. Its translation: CAISERGQEQPQHF.

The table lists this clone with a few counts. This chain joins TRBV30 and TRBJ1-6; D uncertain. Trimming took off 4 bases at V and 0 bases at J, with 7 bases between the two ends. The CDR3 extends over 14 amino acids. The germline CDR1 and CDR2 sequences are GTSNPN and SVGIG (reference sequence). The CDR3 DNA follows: TGTGCCTGGACAGCGAGCTCCTATAATTCACCCCTCCACTTT. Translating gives CAWTASSYNSPLHF.

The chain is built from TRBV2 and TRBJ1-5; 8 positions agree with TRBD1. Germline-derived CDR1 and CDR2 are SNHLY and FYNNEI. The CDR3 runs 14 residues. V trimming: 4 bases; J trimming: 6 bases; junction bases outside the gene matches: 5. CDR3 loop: CASSGQGLGQPQHF. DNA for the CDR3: TGTGCCAGCAGTGGACAGGGGTTAGGTCAGCCCCAGCATTTT.

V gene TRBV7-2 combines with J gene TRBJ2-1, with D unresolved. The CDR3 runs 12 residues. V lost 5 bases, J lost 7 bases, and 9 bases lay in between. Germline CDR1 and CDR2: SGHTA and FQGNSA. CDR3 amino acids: CASSPTENEQFF. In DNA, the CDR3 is TGTGCCAGCAGCCCCACAGAGAATGAGCAGTTCTTC.

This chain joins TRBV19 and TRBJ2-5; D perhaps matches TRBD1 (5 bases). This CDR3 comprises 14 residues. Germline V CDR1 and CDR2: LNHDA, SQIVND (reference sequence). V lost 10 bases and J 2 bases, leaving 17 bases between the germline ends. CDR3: CATSQETAQETQYF. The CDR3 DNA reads TGTGCCACTTCCCAGGAGACAGCTCAAGAGACCCAGTACTTC.